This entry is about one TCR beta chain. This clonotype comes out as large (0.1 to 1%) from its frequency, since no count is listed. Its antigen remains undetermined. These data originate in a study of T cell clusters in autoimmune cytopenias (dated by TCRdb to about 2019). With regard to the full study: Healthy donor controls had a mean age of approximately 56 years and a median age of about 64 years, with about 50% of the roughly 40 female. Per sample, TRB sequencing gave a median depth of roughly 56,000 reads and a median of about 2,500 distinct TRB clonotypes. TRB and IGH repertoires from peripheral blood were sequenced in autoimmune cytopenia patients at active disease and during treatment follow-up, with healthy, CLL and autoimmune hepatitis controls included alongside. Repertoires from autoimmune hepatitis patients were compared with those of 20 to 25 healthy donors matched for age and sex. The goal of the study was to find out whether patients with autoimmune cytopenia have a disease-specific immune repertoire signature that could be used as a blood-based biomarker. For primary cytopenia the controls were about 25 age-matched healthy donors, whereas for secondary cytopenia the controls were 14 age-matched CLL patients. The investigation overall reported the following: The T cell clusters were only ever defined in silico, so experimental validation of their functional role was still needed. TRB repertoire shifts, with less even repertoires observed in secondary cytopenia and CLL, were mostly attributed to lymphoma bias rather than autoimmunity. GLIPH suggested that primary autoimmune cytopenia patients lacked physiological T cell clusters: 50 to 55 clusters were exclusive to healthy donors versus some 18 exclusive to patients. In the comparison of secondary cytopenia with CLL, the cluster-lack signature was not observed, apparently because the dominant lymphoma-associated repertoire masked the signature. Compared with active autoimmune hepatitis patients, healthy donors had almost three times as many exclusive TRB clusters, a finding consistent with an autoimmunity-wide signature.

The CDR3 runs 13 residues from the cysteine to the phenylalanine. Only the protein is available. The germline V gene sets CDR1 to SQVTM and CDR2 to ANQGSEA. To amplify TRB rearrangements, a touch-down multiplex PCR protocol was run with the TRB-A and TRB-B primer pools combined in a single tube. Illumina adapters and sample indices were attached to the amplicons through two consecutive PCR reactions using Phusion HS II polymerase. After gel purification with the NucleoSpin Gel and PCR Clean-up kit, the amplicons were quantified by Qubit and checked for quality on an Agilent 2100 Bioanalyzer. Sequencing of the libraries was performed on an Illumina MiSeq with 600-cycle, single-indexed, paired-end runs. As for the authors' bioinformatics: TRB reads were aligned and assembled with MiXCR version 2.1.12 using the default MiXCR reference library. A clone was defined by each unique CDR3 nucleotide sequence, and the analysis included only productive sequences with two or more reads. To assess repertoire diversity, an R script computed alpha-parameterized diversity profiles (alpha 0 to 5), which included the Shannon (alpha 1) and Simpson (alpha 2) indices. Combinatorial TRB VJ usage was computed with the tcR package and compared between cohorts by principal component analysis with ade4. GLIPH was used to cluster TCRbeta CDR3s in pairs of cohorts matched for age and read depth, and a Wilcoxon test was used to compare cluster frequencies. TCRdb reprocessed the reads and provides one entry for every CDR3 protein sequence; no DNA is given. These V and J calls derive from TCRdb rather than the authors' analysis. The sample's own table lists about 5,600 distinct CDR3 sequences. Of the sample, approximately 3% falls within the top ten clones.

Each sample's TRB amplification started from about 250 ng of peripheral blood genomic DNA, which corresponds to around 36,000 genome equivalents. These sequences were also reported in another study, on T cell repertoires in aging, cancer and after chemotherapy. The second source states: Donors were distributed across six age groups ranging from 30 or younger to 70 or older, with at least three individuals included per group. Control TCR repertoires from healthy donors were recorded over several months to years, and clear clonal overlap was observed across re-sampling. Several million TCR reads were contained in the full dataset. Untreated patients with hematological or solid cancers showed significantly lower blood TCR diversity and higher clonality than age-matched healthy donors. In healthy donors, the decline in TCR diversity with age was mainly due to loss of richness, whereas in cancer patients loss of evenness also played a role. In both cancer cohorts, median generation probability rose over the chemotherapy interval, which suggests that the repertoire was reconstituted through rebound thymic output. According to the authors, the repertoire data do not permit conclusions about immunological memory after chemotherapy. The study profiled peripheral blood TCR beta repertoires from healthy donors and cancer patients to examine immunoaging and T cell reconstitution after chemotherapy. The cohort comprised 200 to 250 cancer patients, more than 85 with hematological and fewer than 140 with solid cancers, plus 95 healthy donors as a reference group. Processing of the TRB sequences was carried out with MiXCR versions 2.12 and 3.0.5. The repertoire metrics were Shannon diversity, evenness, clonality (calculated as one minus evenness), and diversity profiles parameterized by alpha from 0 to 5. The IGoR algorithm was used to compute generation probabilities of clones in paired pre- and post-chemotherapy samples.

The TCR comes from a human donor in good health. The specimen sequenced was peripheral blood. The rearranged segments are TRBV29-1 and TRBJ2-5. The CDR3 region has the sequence CSVADWYQETQYF. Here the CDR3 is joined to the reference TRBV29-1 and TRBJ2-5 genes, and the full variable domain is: SAVISQKPSRDICQRGTSLTIQCQVDSQVTMMFWYRQQPGQSLTLIATANQGSEATYESGFVIDKFPISRPNLTFSTLTVSNMSPEDSSIYLCSVADWYQETQYFGPGTRLLVL.